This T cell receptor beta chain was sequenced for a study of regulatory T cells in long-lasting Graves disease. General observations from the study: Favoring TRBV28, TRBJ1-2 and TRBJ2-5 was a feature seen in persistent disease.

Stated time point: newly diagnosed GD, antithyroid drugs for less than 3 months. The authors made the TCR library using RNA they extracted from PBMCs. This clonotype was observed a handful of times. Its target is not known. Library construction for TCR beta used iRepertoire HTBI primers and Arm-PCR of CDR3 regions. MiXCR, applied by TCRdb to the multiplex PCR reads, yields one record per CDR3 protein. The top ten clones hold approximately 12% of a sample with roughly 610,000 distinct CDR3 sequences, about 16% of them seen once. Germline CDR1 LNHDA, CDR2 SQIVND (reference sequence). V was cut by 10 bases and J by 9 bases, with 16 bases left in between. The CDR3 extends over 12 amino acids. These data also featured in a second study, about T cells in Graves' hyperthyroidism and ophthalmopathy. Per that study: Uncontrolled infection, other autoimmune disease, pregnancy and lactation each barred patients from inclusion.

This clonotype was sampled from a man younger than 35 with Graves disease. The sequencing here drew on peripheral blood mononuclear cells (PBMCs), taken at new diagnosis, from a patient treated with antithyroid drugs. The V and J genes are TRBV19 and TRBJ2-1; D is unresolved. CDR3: CATNSLGLEQFF. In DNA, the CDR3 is TGTGCCACCAATTCCCTAGGGCTTGAGCAGTTCTTC.